The clone carrying this TCR beta chain is deemed medium-sized. This record comes from a study of spatial heterogeneity in lung cancer. Specified time point: sample taken at primary tumor resection. Frozen PBMC, nontumor lung or tumor provided whole RNA, which was sequenced unsorted. A total of approximately 69 untreated early-stage non-small cell lung cancer patients served as donors. TCRdb reanalysed the 5' RACE reads using MiXCR and keeps one entry per CDR3 protein. Of under 15,000 distinct CDR3 sequences listed, roughly an eighth are singletons. This sequence originates from a female donor with early-stage non-small cell lung cancer. Sequencing used PBMCs, obtained at surgery.

The CDR3 reads CASSLSIGRGDGYTF. The CDR3 bases are TGTGCCAGCAGCCTCTCAATTGGGCGGGGGGATGGCTACACCTTC. This chain uses TRBV12-3 or TRBV12-4 with TRBJ1-2, with D perhaps TRBD1 (5 bases). V was cut by 6 bases and J by 6 bases, with 20 bases left in between. This CDR3 contains 15 residues.